This T cell receptor (beta chain) is from a study of blood T cell repertoires in COVID-19. The authors' processing: Reference gene primer amplification gave nucleated cell count estimates. Sequencing used immunoSEQ multiplex PCR; TCRdb keeps in-frame clones, though not all of them. The V and J calls and clone size were taken over from that table, and D and trimming were inferred from the DNA. The data contain more than 200,000 clones, approximately 80% of them singletons. Participant ages covered roughly 18 to 89 years across about two dozen US areas. Which cohort a participant joined came from the clinical history participants gave. The receptor comes from a man between 60 and 70 years old who had recovered from COVID-19. The sequenced sample was PBMCs or T cells enriched from blood (not recorded which).

The CDR3, as DNA: TGTGCCAGCAGCGAACGGACTAGCGGGGGCCGGGTAGATACGCAGTATTTT. Residues: CASSERTSGGRVDTQYF. V is TRBV7-6 and J is TRBJ2-3; 13 bases are a match to TRBD2. V shed 5 bases, J shed 5 bases, and the junction held 10 bases outside the gene matches. Germline V CDR1 and CDR2: SGHVS, FNYEAQ. The CDR3 runs to 17 residues.